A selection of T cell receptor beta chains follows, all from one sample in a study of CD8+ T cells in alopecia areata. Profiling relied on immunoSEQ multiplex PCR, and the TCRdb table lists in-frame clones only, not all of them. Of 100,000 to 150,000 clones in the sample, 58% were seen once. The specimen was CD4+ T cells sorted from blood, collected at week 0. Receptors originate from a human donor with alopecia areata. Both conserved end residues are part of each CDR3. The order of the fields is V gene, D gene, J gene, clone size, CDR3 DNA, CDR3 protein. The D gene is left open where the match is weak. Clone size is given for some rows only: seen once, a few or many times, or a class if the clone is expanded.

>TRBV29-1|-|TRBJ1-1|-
TGCAGCGTTGTGGCAGGAAGGTGGGCTGAAGCTTTCTTT
CSVVAGRWAEAFF
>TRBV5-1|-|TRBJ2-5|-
TGCGCCAGCAGCTTACTCCGGACCGACACAGAGGAGACCCAGTACTTC
CASSLLRTDTEETQYF
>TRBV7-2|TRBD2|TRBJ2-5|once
TGTGCCAGCAGCTCCCTAGCGGGGGGGAGAGAGACCCAGTACTTC
CASSSLAGGRETQYF
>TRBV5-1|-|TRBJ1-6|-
TGCGCCAGCAGCTTGGCCGGGCCTTCACCCCTCCACTTT
CASSLAGPSPLHF
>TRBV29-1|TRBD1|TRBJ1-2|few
TGCAGCGGCAGGACAGGGACTAACTATGGCTACACCTTC
CSGRTGTNYGYTF
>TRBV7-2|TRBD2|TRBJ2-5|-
TGTGCCAGCAGCTTAGTTACTAGCGGGGAGAAGACCCAGTACTTC
CASSLVTSGEKTQYF
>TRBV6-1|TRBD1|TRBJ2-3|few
TGTGCCAGCAGTGAAGGGGACAGGGGGCCAGATACGCAGTATTTT
CASSEGDRGPDTQYF
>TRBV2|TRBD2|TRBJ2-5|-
TGTGCCAGCAGAGACGGGACTATCTTTCAAGAGACCCAGTACTTC
CASRDGTIFQETQYF
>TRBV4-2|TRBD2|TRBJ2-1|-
TGTGCCAGCAGCCAACAACTAGCGGGGGGGAACAATGAGCAGTTCTTC
CASSQQLAGGNNEQFF
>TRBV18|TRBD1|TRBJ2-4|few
TGTGCCAGCTCACAACGGGACAGCATCGCCAAAAACATTCAGTACTTC
CASSQRDSIAKNIQYF
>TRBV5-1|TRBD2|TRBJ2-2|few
TGCGCCAGCAGAGGGACTAGCGGGAACACCGGGGAGCTGTTTTTT
CASRGTSGNTGELFF
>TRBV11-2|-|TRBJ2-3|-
TGTGCCAGCAGCTTAGATCCTGGCACAGATACGCAGTATTTT
CASSLDPGTDTQYF
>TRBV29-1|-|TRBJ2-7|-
TGCAGCGTTGGGGGGACGGGCTCCTACGAGCAGTACTTC
CSVGGTGSYEQYF